This T cell receptor (beta chain) was sequenced in a study of blood T cell repertoires in COVID-19. CDR1 is ENHRY and CDR2 is SYGVKD in the germline V gene. The V end lost 2 bases, the J end lost 3 bases, and 14 bases lay between the germline ends. This CDR3 has 16 residues. This clone occurred once. How the authors handled the data: Using reference gene primer amplification, nucleated cell counts were estimated. Profiled with immunoSEQ multiplex PCR; TCRdb holds only in-frame clones, not every one. V and J calls and clone size come straight from that table; D and trimming were deduced from the DNA. The sample consists of 250,000 to 300,000 clones, approximately 90% of them appearing once.

The sequenced material came from PBMCs or T cells enriched from blood (not recorded which). This chain links TRBV10-3 with TRBJ1-5, with D possibly TRBD1 on 5 matching bases. The sequence derives from a human donor in a cohort exposed to, infected with or recovered from COVID-19 (not recorded which). The donor label of this sample is uncertain. The CDR3 region has the DNA TGTGCCATCAGTGAGGCAGGGTCAGGGAACAATCAGCCCCAGCATTTT. It is translated as CAISEAGSGNNQPQHF.